These T cell receptor beta chains were read from a single sample in a study of blood T cell repertoires in COVID-19. The repertoire was sequenced with immunoSEQ multiplex PCR; TCRdb's copy has only in-frame clones and lacks some. The table shows tens of thousands of clones, with less than 85% occurring only once. Sample: peripheral blood. All receptors come from a human donor in a cohort sampled during active COVID-19. Each CDR3 is given with its conserved first and last residue. D genes are given only for firm matches. Expanded clones are given a class, and other clones once, few, many or no size at all.

CDR3aa: CASSAETGNHEQYF
CDR3nt: TGTGCCAGCAGCGCAGAGACAGGGAACCACGAGCAGTACTTC
abundance: .
v_gene: TRBV7-2
j_gene: TRBJ2-7
d_gene: TRBD1
len: 14

CDR3aa: CASSSSGTSYNEQFF
CDR3nt: TGTGCCAGCAGCTCTAGCGGGACCTCTTACAATGAGCAGTTCTTC
abundance: .
v_gene: TRBV7-3
j_gene: TRBJ2-1
d_gene: TRBD2
len: 15

CDR3aa: CASSFLAGEGSQPQHF
CDR3nt: TGTGCCAGCAGTTTTCTGGCAGGGGAGGGGAGTCAGCCCCAGCATTTT
abundance: .
v_gene: TRBV27
j_gene: TRBJ1-5
d_gene: .
len: 16

CDR3aa: CASSATGTSGTYEQYF
CDR3nt: TGTGCCAGCAGCGCTACCGGGACTAGCGGGACCTACGAGCAGTACTTC
abundance: .
v_gene: TRBV28
j_gene: TRBJ2-7
d_gene: TRBD2
len: 16

CDR3aa: CASTLDRPNSPLHF
CDR3nt: TGTGCCAGCACCCTGGACAGACCGAATTCACCCCTCCACTTT
abundance: .
v_gene: TRBV2
j_gene: TRBJ1-6
d_gene: .
len: 14

CDR3aa: CATGSGGPDTQYF
CDR3nt: TGTGCCACCGGCTCAGGGGGCCCAGATACGCAGTATTTT
abundance: .
v_gene: TRBV24-1
j_gene: TRBJ2-3
d_gene: TRBD1
len: 13

CDR3aa: CASSPLGGRTYEQYF
CDR3nt: TGTGCCAGCAGTCCCCTGGGGGGGCGAACCTACGAGCAGTACTTC
abundance: .
v_gene: TRBV2
j_gene: TRBJ2-7
d_gene: .
len: 15

CDR3aa: CASSPRGGEQGYTF
CDR3nt: TGTGCCAGCTCACCACGCGGAGGGGAACAAGGCTACACCTTC
abundance: .
v_gene: TRBV18
j_gene: TRBJ1-2
d_gene: .
len: 14

CDR3aa: CASSWRGRDEQYF
CDR3nt: TGTGCCAGCAGTTGGAGGGGGCGCGACGAGCAGTACTTC
abundance: once
v_gene: TRBV7-9
j_gene: TRBJ2-7
d_gene: .
len: 13

CDR3aa: CASSYQQGYNEQFF
CDR3nt: TGTGCCAGCAGCTACCAACAGGGATACAATGAGCAGTTCTTC
abundance: .
v_gene: TRBV7-9
j_gene: TRBJ2-1
d_gene: .
len: 14

CDR3aa: CASSPGVADTGELFF
CDR3nt: TGTGCCAGCAGCCCCGGGGTAGCGGACACCGGGGAGCTGTTTTTT
abundance: .
v_gene: TRBV11-1
j_gene: TRBJ2-2
d_gene: .
len: 15

CDR3aa: CASSLHRGEIGNQPQHF
CDR3nt: TGTGCCAGCAGTCTACACAGGGGAGAAATCGGCAATCAGCCCCAGCATTTT
abundance: few
v_gene: TRBV6-6
j_gene: TRBJ1-5
d_gene: TRBD1
len: 17

CDR3aa: CSVDPGTSGYEQYF
CDR3nt: TGCAGCGTGGACCCCGGGACTAGCGGCTACGAGCAGTACTTC
abundance: .
v_gene: TRBV29-1
j_gene: TRBJ2-7
d_gene: TRBD2
len: 14

CDR3aa: CASSDTYQETQYF
CDR3nt: TGTGCCAGCAGTGACACGTACCAAGAGACCCAGTACTTC
abundance: .
v_gene: TRBV12-3/TRBV12-4
j_gene: TRBJ2-5
d_gene: .
len: 13

CDR3aa: CASSSREPSTDTQYF
CDR3nt: TGTGCCAGCAGCTCGCGGGAGCCCTCCACAGATACGCAGTATTTT
abundance: .
v_gene: TRBV7-2
j_gene: TRBJ2-3
d_gene: TRBD2
len: 15

CDR3aa: CASSYSGGRNYGYTF
CDR3nt: TGTGCCAGCAGTTACTCTGGGGGGAGGAACTATGGCTACACCTTC
abundance: .
v_gene: TRBV6-5
j_gene: TRBJ1-2
d_gene: .
len: 15

CDR3aa: CASSRLAGEFLVF
CDR3nt: TGTGCCAGCTCACGACTAGCGGGAGAGTTCTTGGTCTTC
abundance: .
v_gene: TRBV18
j_gene: TRBJ2-1
d_gene: TRBD2
len: 13

CDR3aa: CASSKTGGGNQPQHF
CDR3nt: TGTGCCAGCAGTAAGACAGGGGGCGGCAATCAGCCCCAGCATTTT
abundance: .
v_gene: TRBV2
j_gene: TRBJ1-5
d_gene: TRBD1
len: 15

CDR3aa: CASSVTSGRLDTQYF
CDR3nt: TGTGCCAGCAGTGTGACTAGCGGGAGATTAGATACGCAGTATTTT
abundance: .
v_gene: TRBV28
j_gene: TRBJ2-3
d_gene: TRBD2
len: 15

CDR3aa: CASSSTGGGGNTIYF
CDR3nt: TGTGCCAGCAGCTCCACTGGAGGTGGTGGAAACACCATATATTTT
abundance: .
v_gene: TRBV7-3
j_gene: TRBJ1-3
d_gene: .
len: 15